This T cell receptor beta chain was observed in a study of cytomegalovirus exposure and HLA in healthy donors. Study information: The approximately 120 validation repertoires were reported in a later analysis to have been generated on the same platform as the 666 first-cohort repertoires. The study's findings and limits: The CMV antigen specificity of a few CMV-associated chains was confirmed through in vitro analysis. Subsequent analysis revealed that first-cohort TCR clusters tended to co-occur in the 120 or so validation repertoires. Cytomegalovirus-associated TCR beta chains were listed, numbering roughly 150.

A remark on this clone: Its antigen is unknown.

TCRdb's copy holds only in-frame clones and misses some; the assay was immunoSEQ multiplex PCR. This sample has about 360,000 clones, with 86% found just once. Germline V gives CDR1 ENHRY, CDR2 SYGVKD. The V gene lost 5 bases and the J gene lost 2 bases, with 10 bases spanning the gap. The length of the CDR3 is 15 residues. The chain is built from TRBV10-3 and TRBJ2-6, with D hard to call. What was sequenced was PBMCs. The TCR originated in a young woman in good health and CMV-seronegative. The DNA for the CDR3 is TGTGCCATCAGTCCGAGTTCTCCTGGGGCCAACGTCCTGACTTTC. This gives the protein CAISPSSPGANVLTF.